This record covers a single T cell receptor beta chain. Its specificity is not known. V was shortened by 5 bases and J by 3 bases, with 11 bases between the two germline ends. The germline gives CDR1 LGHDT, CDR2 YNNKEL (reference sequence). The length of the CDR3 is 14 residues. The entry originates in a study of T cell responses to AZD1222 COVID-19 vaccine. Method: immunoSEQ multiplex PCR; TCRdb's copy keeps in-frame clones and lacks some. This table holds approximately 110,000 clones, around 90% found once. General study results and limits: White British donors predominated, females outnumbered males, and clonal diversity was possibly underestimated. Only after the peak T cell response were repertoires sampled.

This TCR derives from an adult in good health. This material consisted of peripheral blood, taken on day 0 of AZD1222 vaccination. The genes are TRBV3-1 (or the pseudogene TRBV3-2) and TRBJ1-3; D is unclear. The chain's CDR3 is CASSYDTYGNTIYF. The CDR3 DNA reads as TGTGCCAGCAGCTACGACACATATGGAAACACCATATATTTT.